The 32 T cell receptor beta chains below come from one sample, sequenced in a study of T cells after yellow fever vaccination (dated by TCRdb to between 2019 and 2020). The library was produced with 5' RACE. The sequencer was an Illumina NovaSeq 6000. TCRdb itself trimmed the public reads at Q25 with fastp, ran MiXCR and retained productive beta chains. For every CDR3 protein sequence, its rows merge into one entry that carries the most common genes and DNA. The sample table shows hundreds of thousands of distinct CDR3 sequences, and about 17% are seen once. The ten largest clones add up to around 17% of the sample. This sample's treatment or condition label indicates: live attenuated yellow fever vaccine strain. The source material was PBMCs, sampled before the yellow fever booster vaccination. Every receptor here comes from a man aged 18 to 30 who received the YFV17D yellow fever vaccine.

This clonotype has just a few counts. The V and J genes are TRBV20-1 and TRBJ1-5, with D possibly TRBD1 on 5 matching bases. V shed 5 bases and J shed 7 bases, with 15 bases lying between them. The CDR3 is 13 amino acids. The germline V gene encodes CDR1 DFQATT and CDR2 SNEGSKA (reference sequence). CDR3 amino acids: CSAPAQGSQPQHF. CDR3 sequence (DNA): TGCAGTGCTCCTGCCCAGGGATCCCAGCCCCAGCATTTT.

This rearrangement joins TRBV6-6 to TRBJ2-7; 10 bases map to TRBD2. Germline V lookup: CDR1 MNHNY, CDR2 SVGAGI (reference sequence). Trimming took 2 bases from V and 2 from J; bases not matched to a gene: 6. This CDR3 has 16 residues. CDR3 residues: CASSYGSGGSTYEQYV. As DNA, the CDR3 is TGTGCCAGCAGTTACGGTAGCGGGGGGTCCACCTACGAGCAGTACGTC.

V usage is TRBV12-3 or TRBV12-4 and J usage is TRBJ1-2; D not certain. V was pared by 11 bases and J by 7 bases, with 14 bases between. This CDR3 is built from 11 residues. CDR3 residues: CALRLFRGYTF. Here the CDR3 DNA reads TGTGCCCTACGATTGTTCCGTGGCTACACCTTC.

The chain is built from TRBV5-4 and TRBJ2-7, with D possibly matching TRBD2 (5 bases). The CDR3 is 13 residues long. Trimming pared 0 bases from V and 8 bases from J, leaving 12 bases between. Germline V CDR1 and CDR2: SGHNT, YYREEE (reference sequence). The CDR3 region has the DNA TGTGCCAGCAGCTTGGCCGGACTTTCGCAGCAGTACGTC. Its protein product is CASSLAGLSQQYV.

This clonotype showed up just a few times. This chain connects TRBV7-8 to TRBJ1-5; the D gene is possibly TRBD1 (5 bases). Germline CDR1 is SGHVS and CDR2 is FQNEAQ. Trimming took 6 bases from V and 0 from J, leaving 15 bases between them. The CDR3 has 16 residues. The CDR3 reads CASSLMGRNSNQPQHF. In nucleotides, the CDR3 is TGTGCCAGCAGTCTCATGGGACGGAATAGCAATCAGCCCCAGCATTTT.

This chain uses TRBV5-5 with TRBJ1-5; TRBD1 agrees at 8 bases. V dropped 3 bases and J dropped 3; count of bases not matched to a gene: 8. Germline assignment: CDR1 SGHKS and CDR2 YYEKEE (reference sequence). There are 16 residues in the CDR3. DNA of the CDR3: TGTGCCAGCAGCTCGAAGCCGGGACAGGTCAATCAGCCCCAGCATTTT. The encoded protein is CASSSKPGQVNQPQHF. Full variable domain (remainder filled in from reference TRBV5-5 and TRBJ1-5): DAGVTQSPTHLIKTRGQQVTLRCSPISGHKSVSWYQQVLGQGPQFIFQYYEKEERGRGNFPDRFSARQFPNYSSELNVNALLLGDSALYLCASSSKPGQVNQPQHFGDGTRLSIL.

The V call is TRBV5-4, the J call TRBJ2-7; D ambiguous. The CDR3 has 17 amino acids. In germline, CDR1 is SGHNT, CDR2 YYREEE (reference sequence). The V and J ends lost 0 bases and 3 bases respectively, with 19 bases between them. The DNA of the CDR3 is TGTGCCAGCAGCTTGGGGCCCCTCGCGTTCGGTTTCTACGAGCAGTACTTC. Translated: CASSLGPLAFGFYEQYF. The variable domain in full, completed from reference TRBV5-4 and TRBJ2-7, reads ETGVTQSPTHLIKTRGQQVTLRCSSQSGHNTVSWYQQALGQGPQFIFQYYREEENGRGNFPPRFSGLQFPNYSSELNVNALELDDSALYLCASSLGPLAFGFYEQYFGPGTRLTVT.

In this sample, this clonotype turned up many times. J is TRBJ2-4 and V is TRBV5-1; 11 nucleotides align to TRBD1. Germline V lookup: CDR1 SGHRS, CDR2 YFSETQ. Trimming removed 7 bases from V and 8 bases from J; junction bases left unmatched: 11. CDR3 size: 15 residues. The CDR3 reads CASARGQGASDIQYF. CDR3 sequence (DNA): TGCGCCAGCGCGAGAGGACAGGGGGCGTCGGACATTCAGTACTTC. Together with reference TRBV5-1 and TRBJ2-4, the CDR3 gives the full variable domain: KAGVTQTPRYLIKTRGQQVTLSCSPISGHRSVSWYQQTPGQGLQFLFEYFSETQRNKGNFPGRFSGRQFSNSRSEMNVSTLELGDSALYLCASARGQGASDIQYFGAGTRLSVL.

The CDR3 sequence: CASSLGVPGLAGRGTGELFF. CDR3 sequence (DNA): TGTGCCAGCAGCTTAGGGGTCCCGGGACTAGCGGGGAGGGGCACCGGGGAGCTGTTTTTT. J is TRBJ2-2 and V is TRBV7-2; 13 bases are a match to TRBD2. CDR1 and CDR2 from the germline V gene are SGHTA and FQGNSA. Trimming removed 1 base from V and 4 bases from J; junction bases left unmatched: 12. This CDR3 has 20 residues.

This clonotype was counted a few times. This sequence joins TRBV20-1 and TRBJ2-4; the D gene is possibly TRBD2 (6 bases). V lost 3 bases, J lost 1 base, and 19 bases lay in between. Germline values: CDR1 DFQATT, CDR2 SNEGSKA (reference sequence). CDR3 length equals 17 residues. CDR3 bases: TGCAGTGCTAGCGCCGGGACTTTATTTTCTGCCAAAAACATTCAGTACTTC. Residues: CSASAGTLFSAKNIQYF.

The chain uses TRBV27 and TRBJ1-6; tentative D call: TRBD1 (5 bases). The CDR3 is 15 residues long. V shed 3 bases and J shed 7 bases, with 13 bases lying between them. Germline CDR1 and CDR2: MNHEY and SMNVEV (reference sequence). CDR3 nucleotides: TGTGCCAGCAGTTTTATGCCAGGGATCAATTCACCCCTCCACTTT. It is translated as CASSFMPGINSPLHF.

The chain has TRBV4-2 and TRBJ1-1, with D perhaps TRBD1 (5 bases). CDR3 length equals 15 residues. Trimming left V 0 bases short and J 14 bases short, with 22 bases between. In germline, CDR1 is LGHNA, CDR2 YNFKEQ. This CDR3 is CASSQEVQVGVISFF. Here the CDR3 DNA reads TGTGCCAGCAGCCAAGAGGTCCAGGTGGGGGTGATTTCGTTCTTT.

This clonotype was observed many times. J is TRBJ2-7 and V is TRBV7-6; 9 bases fit TRBD1. The germline V gene encodes CDR1 SGHVS and CDR2 FNYEAQ. CDR3 length: 14 amino acids. The J segment lost 5 bases and the V segment lost 4 bases, leaving 6 bases of the junction unmatched. CDR3 sequence (DNA): TGTGCCAGCAGCTGGGACACAGGGGGCAACGAGCAGTACTTC. This encodes CASSWDTGGNEQYF.

This clonotype appeared many times. The chain links TRBV6-1 to TRBJ2-7; TRBD1 aligns across 7 bases. V was pared by 0 bases and J by 11 bases, with 7 bases of the junction left unmatched. The length of the CDR3 is 13 residues. Per the germline V gene, CDR1 is MNHNS and CDR2 is SASEGT. The CDR3 region is CASSEAGQPEKYV. DNA of the CDR3: TGTGCCAGCAGTGAAGCGGGACAGCCCGAAAAGTACGTC.

This clonotype has a handful of counts. This chain connects TRBV29-1 to TRBJ2-2; D is undetermined. From germline, CDR1 is SQVTM and CDR2 ANQGSEA. The CDR3 has 13 residues. The V end lost 0 bases, the J end lost 2 bases, and 4 bases lay between the germline ends. CDR3 loop: CSVEEANTGELFF. For the CDR3, the DNA is TGCAGCGTTGAAGAGGCCAACACCGGGGAGCTGTTTTTT.

This chain connects TRBV5-1 to TRBJ2-5, with D possibly called TRBD1 or TRBD2 (5 bases each). Germline lookup yields CDR1 SGHRS and CDR2 YFSETQ. Trimming stripped 0 bases from V and 2 bases from J, with 8 bases between. The CDR3 loop spans 14 amino acids. The CDR3 loop reads CASSLEGPQETQYF. CDR3 in DNA: TGCGCCAGCAGCTTGGAGGGACCTCAAGAGACCCAGTACTTC.

This clonotype was picked up a small number of times. This rearrangement joins TRBV7-7 to TRBJ2-2; 10 bases match TRBD2. Germline V lookup: CDR1 SSHAT, CDR2 FNYEAQ (reference sequence). V was clipped by 7 bases and J by 4 bases; unmatched bases: 9. The CDR3 sequence is 16 residues long. The CDR3 loop reads CASTRAGGPSTGELFF. The CDR3 coding sequence is TGTGCCAGCACGCGAGCGGGGGGGCCGAGCACCGGGGAGCTGTTTTTT.

Many counts were recorded for this clonotype. V usage is TRBV5-1 and J usage is TRBJ2-7, with 11 nucleotides matching TRBD2. This CDR3 has 16 amino acids. Per germline, CDR1 SGHRS and CDR2 YFSETQ. V lost 4 bases to trimming and J lost 0 bases; unmatched junction nucleotides: 6. CDR3: CASSILGLAGSYEQYV. The CDR3 coding sequence is TGCGCCAGCAGCATCCTCGGACTAGCGGGCTCCTACGAGCAGTACGTC.

This clonotype was seen only a few times. The rearrangement uses TRBV4-2 and TRBJ2-5, with a weak D call TRBD2 (7 bases). The V end was cut by 0 bases, the J end by 6 bases, with 14 bases between. Germline V gene data show CDR1 as LGHNA and CDR2 as YNFKEQ. The CDR3 is 15 residues long. For the CDR3, the DNA is TGTGCCAGCAGCCAAGATGGGGCGGGGGCGAAGACCCAGTACTTC. This gives the protein CASSQDGAGAKTQYF.

This clonotype was observed many times. The CDR3 spells CSASHSTSGGTEQFF. CDR3 nucleotides: TGCAGTGCTAGCCACTCGACTAGCGGGGGGACTGAGCAGTTCTTC. This chain joins TRBV20-1 and TRBJ2-1, with TRBD2 matching over 13 bases. Losses at the gene ends were 3 bases for V and 9 bases for J; bases not matched to a gene: 8. The CDR3 totals 15 residues. Germline lookup yields CDR1 DFQATT and CDR2 SNEGSKA (reference sequence).

This chain connects TRBV7-9 to TRBJ1-5, with D possibly matching TRBD1 (5 bases). The CDR3 has 15 amino acids. V dropped 5 bases and J dropped 5 bases, with 16 bases sitting between them. CDR1 and CDR2 (germline): SEHNR, FQNEAQ (reference sequence). CDR3 sequence (DNA): TGTGCCAGCAGCACTACCAAGGGGAATGATCAGCCCCAGCATTTT. Its translation is CASSTTKGNDQPQHF. The whole variable domain, remainder taken from reference TRBV7-9 and TRBJ1-5, is DTGVSQNPRHKITKRGQNVTFRCDPISEHNRLYWYRQTLGQGPEFLTYFQNEAQLEKSRLLSDRFSAERPKGSFSTLEIQRTEQGDSAMYLCASSTTKGNDQPQHFGDGTRLSIL.

This sequence joins TRBV24-1 and TRBJ2-2; 8 nucleotides agree with TRBD2. Germline CDR1 KGHDR, CDR2 SFDVKD. Unmatched junction bases numbered 2, after V lost 5 bases and J lost 4 bases. There are 14 residues in the CDR3. The CDR3 coding sequence is TGTGCCACCAGTGGCGCGGGGGGCACCGGGGAGCTGTTTTTT. The encoded protein is CATSGAGGTGELFF.

This clonotype came up a few times. V gene TRBV12-3 or TRBV12-4 combines with J gene TRBJ2-1; D is possibly TRBD1 (7 bases). The V end lost 1 base, the J end lost 4 bases, and 14 bases lay between the germline ends. The CDR3 runs 16 residues. For the CDR3, the DNA is TGTGCCAGCAGTTTAGGACAGGGACTCGGTTACAATGAGCAGTTCTTC. It yields the protein CASSLGQGLGYNEQFF.

This clonotype was detected a few times. The rearrangement joins TRBV4-3 to TRBJ1-2; no firm D call. The V gene lost 1 base and the J gene lost 4 bases, with 13 bases spanning the gap. Germline lookup yields CDR1 LGHNA and CDR2 YSLEER. This CDR3 is 15 amino acids long. DNA for the CDR3: TGCGCCAGCAGCCAAGGAATCTACCGGCGCTATGGCTACACCTTC. Translating gives CASSQGIYRRYGYTF.

This clonotype came up a few times. The chain's CDR3 is CASSHVDREGTQYF. CDR3 coding DNA: TGTGCCAGCAGCCACGTAGACAGGGAGGGGACCCAGTACTTC. The chain uses TRBV3-1 and TRBJ2-5; the D call may be TRBD1 or TRBD2 (7 bases each). The CDR3 is made up of 14 amino acids. Germline CDR1 and CDR2: LGHDT and YNNKEL (reference sequence). The V end was cut by 3 bases, the J end by 7 bases, with 15 bases between.

The rearrangement links TRBV7-2 to TRBJ2-3; TRBD2 agrees at 7 bases. Trimming cost V 5 bases and J 5 bases; bases outside gene matches: 4. Germline V gene data show CDR1 as SGHTA and CDR2 as FQGNSA. This CDR3 has 13 amino acids. In nucleotides, the CDR3 is TGTGCCAGCAGCCAATGGGGGGGAGATACGCAGTATTTT. It codes for CASSQWGGDTQYF.

The genes are TRBV5-1 and TRBJ2-5, with a weak D call TRBD1 (6 bases). Looked up from germline, CDR1 is SGHRS and CDR2 is YFSETQ. The V and J ends lost 4 bases and 1 base respectively, with 20 bases between them. The CDR3 covers 17 residues. DNA of the CDR3: TGCGCCAGCAGCCCAGGGGAGAGGGCGAACCTCCAAGAGACCCAGTACTTC. Translating it yields CASSPGERANLQETQYF.

The sample holds a few counts of this clonotype. V gene TRBV2 combines with J gene TRBJ2-6, with D perhaps matching TRBD1 (6 bases). This CDR3 comprises 16 residues. V lost 9 bases and J 2 bases, leaving 17 bases between the germline ends. From germline, CDR1 is SNHLY and CDR2 FYNNEI. CDR3 coding DNA: TGTGCCAGAGAATTCGGGCAGGGGACTGGGGCCAACGTCCTGACTTTC. Amino acids: CAREFGQGTGANVLTF.

The V call is TRBV4-1, the J call TRBJ2-4; TRBD1 agrees at 11 bases. The CDR3 has 16 residues. With V trimmed by 0 bases and J by 3 bases, 1 base remained unmatched. Per the germline V gene, CDR1 is MGHRA and CDR2 is YSYEKL. CDR3 region: CASSQDGTGGKNIQYF. In DNA form, the CDR3 reads TGCGCCAGCAGCCAAGATGGGACAGGGGGCAAAAACATTCAGTACTTC.

This chain connects TRBV3-1 to TRBJ2-1, with 9 bases aligning to TRBD2. This CDR3 is built from 17 residues. CDR1 is LGHDT, CDR2 YNNKEL, per germline (reference sequence). V shed 0 bases and J 3 bases; nucleotides not matched to a gene: 6. The CDR3 sequence is CASSQEQAGGFYNEQFF. The CDR3 region has the DNA TGTGCCAGCAGCCAAGAACAAGCGGGGGGTTTCTACAATGAGCAGTTCTTC.

There are a few counts of this clonotype. V gene TRBV4-3 combines with J gene TRBJ1-5; D not certain. The V and J ends lost 3 bases and 4 bases respectively, with 19 bases between them. Germline CDR1 is LGHNA and CDR2 is YSLEER. The CDR3 sequence is 17 residues long. In nucleotides, the CDR3 is TGCGCCAGCAGCCACCCAAATGACGGAAAGCCTAATCAGCCCCAGCATTTT. It is translated as CASSHPNDGKPNQPQHF.

This clonotype was seen only a few times. The J gene is TRBJ1-6, the V gene TRBV6-2 or TRBV6-3; D is undetermined. Germline V gene sequence: CDR1 MNHEY, CDR2 SVGEGT. Deletions cut 6 bases from V and 10 bases from J, with 10 bases between. The CDR3 has 12 residues. The CDR3: CASRISESPLHF. DNA for the CDR3: TGTGCCAGCAGGATCAGTGAATCACCCCTCCACTTT.